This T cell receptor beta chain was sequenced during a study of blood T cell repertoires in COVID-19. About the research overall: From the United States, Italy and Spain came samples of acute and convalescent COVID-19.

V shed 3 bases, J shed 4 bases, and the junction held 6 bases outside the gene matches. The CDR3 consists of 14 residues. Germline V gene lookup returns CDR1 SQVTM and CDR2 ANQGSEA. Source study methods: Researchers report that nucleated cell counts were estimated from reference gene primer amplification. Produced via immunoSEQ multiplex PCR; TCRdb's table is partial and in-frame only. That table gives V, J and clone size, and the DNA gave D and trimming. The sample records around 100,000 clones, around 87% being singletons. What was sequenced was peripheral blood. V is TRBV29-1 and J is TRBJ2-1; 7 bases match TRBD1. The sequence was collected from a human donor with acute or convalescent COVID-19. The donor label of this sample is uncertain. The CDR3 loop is CSVEEDRTYNEQFF. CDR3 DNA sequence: TGCAGCGTTGAGGAGGACAGGACATACAATGAGCAGTTCTTC.